The 25 T cell receptor beta chains listed next were all sequenced from one sample in a study of T cell repertoires and Cas9 in healthy adults. The method was immunoSEQ multiplex PCR; TCRdb's version includes in-frame clones alone and lacks a portion of them. This table has tens of thousands of clones, roughly 90% appearing once. The specimen was CD4+ effector T cells (CD127+, CD25-, CD137-, CD154-) from PBMCs; culture status not recorded. The receptor set was obtained from a human donor in good health.

CDR3 in DNA: TGTGCCAGCAGTGACTCATGGACTAGCGGGAGCTATGAGCAGTTCTTC. It translates to CASSDSWTSGSYEQFF. The chain joins TRBV6-4 to TRBJ2-1; 13 bases are a match to TRBD2. The germline gives CDR1 MRHNA, CDR2 SNTAGT. CDR3 length: 16 amino acids. V dropped 0 bases and J dropped 8; count of bases not matched to a gene: 4.

CDR3 sequence: CASSLTSAGQETQYF. The CDR3 DNA reads TGTGCCAGCAGTCTAACATCAGCGGGCCAAGAGACCCAGTACTTC. The chain links TRBV28 to TRBJ2-5; D possibly corresponds to TRBD2 (6 bases). V was trimmed by 5 bases and J by 1 base, leaving 14 bases between them. This CDR3 is built from 15 residues. Germline V gene sequence: CDR1 MDHEN, CDR2 SYDVKM.

This clone was seen only once. V is TRBV19 and J is TRBJ2-3; TRBD2 matches 10 bases. The length of the CDR3 is 16 residues. The V gene end was trimmed by 1 base and the J gene end by 5 bases; junction bases not matched to a gene: 6. Germline values: CDR1 LNHDA, CDR2 SQIVND (reference sequence). CDR3 protein: CASSIASGSSGDTQYF. CDR3 DNA: TGTGCCAGTAGTATAGCTAGCGGGAGTAGTGGAGATACGCAGTATTTT.

The genes are TRBV15 and TRBJ2-7; 11 bases match TRBD2. Germline CDR1 reads LNHNV; CDR2 reads YYDKDF (reference sequence). V dropped 6 bases and J dropped 0; count of bases not matched to a gene: 4. CDR3 length: 15 residues. CDR3 in DNA: TGTGCCACCAGTCGGACTAGCGGGTTCTCCTACGAGCAGTACTTC. This translates into CATSRTSGFSYEQYF. The full variable domain, rest sourced from reference TRBV15 and TRBJ2-7, is DAMVIQNPRYQVTQFGKPVTLSCSQTLNHNVMYWYQQKSSQAPKLLFHYYDKDFNNEADTPDNFQSRRPNTSFCFLDIRSPGLGDTAMYLCATSRTSGFSYEQYFGPGTRLTVT.

The chain links TRBV7-3 to TRBJ2-2, with 12 bases that match TRBD2. Germline trimming cut 2 bases from V and 6 bases from J; bases unmatched to any gene: 1. Per the germline V gene, CDR1 is SGHTA and CDR2 is FQGTGA. The CDR3 spans 15 residues. The DNA of the CDR3 is TGTGCCAGCAGCTTAGGGACTAGCGGGCCCGGGGAGCTGTTTTTT. Translating it yields CASSLGTSGPGELFF. The full variable domain, its missing parts supplied by reference TRBV7-3 and TRBJ2-2, is GAGVSQTPSNKVTEKGKYVELRCDPISGHTALYWYRQSLGQGPEFLIYFQGTGAADDSGLPNDRFFAVRPEGSVSTLKIQRTERGDSAVYLCASSLGTSGPGELFFGEGSRLTVL.

CDR3 sequence reads: CASSDYAGGATQYF. Written as DNA, the CDR3 is TGTGCCAGCAGTGATTACGCTGGGGGAGCTACGCAGTATTTT. V is TRBV28 and J is TRBJ2-3, with D perhaps matching TRBD1 or TRBD2 (5 bases each). The CDR3 contains 14 residues. V was shortened by 5 bases and J by 8 bases, with 17 bases between the two germline ends. Germline CDR1 MDHEN, CDR2 SYDVKM.

The J gene is TRBJ2-5, the V gene TRBV4-1; no firm D call. Trimming took 0 bases from V and 4 from J, leaving 9 bases between them. Germline CDR1 reads MGHRA; CDR2 reads YSYEKL. The length of the CDR3 is 14 residues. In DNA, the CDR3 is TGCGCCAGCAGCCAAGAGCAGTCTATAGAGACCCAGTACTTC. It translates to CASSQEQSIETQYF.

The J gene is TRBJ2-1, the V gene TRBV28, with D possibly TRBD2 on 5 matching bases. Per germline, CDR1 MDHEN and CDR2 SYDVKM. The CDR3 has 14 amino acids. Trimming shortened V by 5 bases and J by 5 bases, and 13 bases separated the two germline ends. In nucleotides, the CDR3 is TGTGCCAGCAGTCCCCCCACGGGGAACAATGAGCAGTTCTTC. Encoded protein: CASSPPTGNNEQFF. Drawing the rest from reference TRBV28 and TRBJ2-1, the complete variable domain is DVKVTQSSRYLVKRTGEKVFLECVQDMDHENMFWYRQDPGLGLRLIYFSYDVKMKEKGDIPEGYSVSREKKERFSLILESASTNQTSMYLCASSPPTGNNEQFFGPGTRLTVL.

This chain joins TRBV6-6 and TRBJ2-3, with D possibly matching TRBD2 (5 bases). CDR3 size: 16 residues. V dropped 6 bases and J dropped 2 bases, with 18 bases sitting between them. In germline, CDR1 is MNHNY, CDR2 SVGAGI (reference sequence). The CDR3 bases are TGTGCCAGCAGCCCCCGCGGGCCAGCCCCCACAGATACGCAGTATTTT. Translation gives CASSPRGPAPTDTQYF.

The V and J genes are TRBV27 and TRBJ1-5; D uncertain. This CDR3 spans 14 amino acids. V lost 3 bases and J 2 bases, leaving 8 bases between the germline ends. In germline, CDR1 is MNHEY, CDR2 SMNVEV (reference sequence). The CDR3 loop reads CASSFVDGNQPQHF. CDR3 coding DNA: TGTGCCAGCAGTTTCGTGGACGGCAATCAGCCCCAGCATTTT.

The chain couples TRBV19 to TRBJ1-1, with a possible D match to TRBD1 (5 bases). Deletions cut 6 bases from V and 3 bases from J, with 11 bases between. CDR1 is LNHDA and CDR2 is SQIVND in the germline V gene (reference sequence). This CDR3 comprises 13 residues. CDR3 sequence: CASSVKGDTEAFF. The DNA for the CDR3 is TGTGCCAGTAGCGTTAAAGGGGACACTGAAGCTTTCTTT.

The chain couples TRBV5-5 to TRBJ2-1, with TRBD2 matching 9 bases. The CDR3 has 14 residues. V lost 2 bases and J lost 8; bases outside the gene matches: 5. Germline V gives CDR1 SGHKS, CDR2 YYEKEE (reference sequence). The CDR3 is CASSFGSGGYEQFF. CDR3 bases: TGTGCCAGCAGCTTTGGTAGCGGGGGCTATGAGCAGTTCTTC.

This sequence joins TRBV4-3 and TRBJ2-5; D is unresolved. The CDR3 length is 13 residues. V lost 0 bases and J 5 bases, leaving 7 bases between the germline ends. Germline V gene lookup returns CDR1 LGHNA and CDR2 YSLEER. In DNA form, the CDR3 reads TGCGCCAGCAGCCAAGACGCACGGGAGACCCAGTACTTC. Translation gives CASSQDARETQYF.

The chain is built from TRBV11-3 and TRBJ2-1; D uncertain. The V end lost 0 bases, the J end lost 7 bases, and 10 bases lay between the germline ends. Germline CDR1 reads SGHNT; CDR2 reads YENEEA. The CDR3 spans 14 residues. The CDR3 nucleotides read TGTGCCAGCAGCTTAGACCCCGTGGAGAATGAGCAGTTCTTC. It translates to CASSLDPVENEQFF.

J is TRBJ1-1 and V is TRBV21-1. TRBV21-1 is given as a pseudogene. The length of the CDR3 is 16 residues. The CDR3 here is CASSKWLRPNNSEAFF. CDR3 bases: TGTGCCAGCAGCAAATGGCTACGGCCCAATAATTCTGAAGCTTTCTTT.

The chain recombines TRBV27 with TRBJ1-5; a possible D gene is TRBD1 (6 bases). This CDR3 region has 13 residues. The V and J ends lost 6 bases and 1 base respectively, with 7 bases between them. CDR1 and CDR2 from the germline V gene are MNHEY and SMNVEV (reference sequence). Written as DNA, the CDR3 is TGTGCCAGCAGGGGACAAAGCAATCAGCCCCAGCATTTT. It yields the protein CASRGQSNQPQHF.

The genes are TRBV5-8 and TRBJ2-5; the D gene is possibly TRBD1 (5 bases). Germline V gives CDR1 SGHTS, CDR2 YDEGEE. The CDR3 length is 16 residues. V lost 5 bases to trimming and J lost 2 bases, with 19 bases between them. CDR3 DNA: TGTGCCAGCAGGCGAACAGGAGCCTCTGTGCAAGAGACCCAGTACTTC. Protein product: CASRRTGASVQETQYF.

The genes are TRBV6-1 and TRBJ1-1, with TRBD1 matching 7 bases. This CDR3 spans 13 amino acids. In germline, CDR1 is MNHNS, CDR2 SASEGT. With V trimmed by 5 bases and J by 7 bases, 7 bases remained unmatched. CDR3 in DNA: TGTGCCAGCAGTTTCTTCGACAGGGATGAAGCTTTCTTT. Residues: CASSFFDRDEAFF.

The chain combines TRBV4-3 with TRBJ2-4; 12 nucleotides align to TRBD2. CDR3 length: 16 residues. Germline loops: CDR1 LGHNA, CDR2 YSLEER. V shed 0 bases and J 7 bases; nucleotides not matched to a gene: 4. The CDR3 DNA reads as TGCGCCAGCAGCCAAGAGACTAGCGGGAGTGGTAACATTCAGTACTTC. Protein: CASSQETSGSGNIQYF.

The chain has TRBV7-9 and TRBJ1-5; the match to TRBD1 covers 7 bases. CDR3 size: 17 residues. Germline CDR1 and CDR2: SEHNR and FQNEAQ (reference sequence). The trim removed 0 bases at V and 0 bases at J, leaving 5 bases unmatched. The DNA for the CDR3 is TGTGCCAGCAGCTTAGCTCAGGGGGGAAATAGCAATCAGCCCCAGCATTTT. Translation gives CASSLAQGGNSNQPQHF.

This rearrangement joins TRBV6-1 to TRBJ1-4, with D tentatively TRBD1 (5 bases). Trimming took 4 bases from V and 1 from J, leaving 16 bases between them. Germline-derived CDR1 and CDR2 are MNHNS and SASEGT. The CDR3 runs to 17 residues. The CDR3 region has the DNA TGTGCCAGCAGTGGAGGGTGGGGCCTCGAAACTAATGAAAAACTGTTTTTT. Translating gives CASSGGWGLETNEKLFF.

The chain has TRBV7-2 and TRBJ2-3, with 9 bases lining up with TRBD2. Trimming cost V 5 bases and J 11 bases; bases outside gene matches: 17. Germline V CDR1 and CDR2: SGHTA, FQGNSA. The CDR3 is made up of 16 amino acids. CDR3 protein: CASSPRVGGGAPGQYF. CDR3 in DNA: TGTGCCAGCAGCCCAAGAGTTGGCGGGGGGGCCCCAGGGCAGTATTTT.

The J gene is TRBJ1-3, the V gene TRBV7-8, with D unresolved. The germline V and J ends were trimmed by 1 base and 4 bases, with 8 bases remaining between them. CDR3 size: 14 residues. CDR1 SGHVS and CDR2 FQNEAQ come from the germline V gene. This CDR3 reads CASSLEVIGNTIYF. The CDR3 DNA reads as TGTGCCAGCAGCTTAGAAGTAATCGGAAACACCATATATTTT.

The chain recombines TRBV5-1 with TRBJ2-5; tentatively, D is TRBD2 (5 bases). Trimming left V 1 base short and J 2 bases short, with 6 bases between. The CDR3 length is 13 residues. The germline V gene encodes CDR1 SGHRS and CDR2 YFSETQ. The CDR3 loop is CASSLSGQETQYF. For the CDR3, the DNA is TGCGCCAGCAGCTTGTCGGGGCAAGAGACCCAGTACTTC.

This chain links TRBV5-4 with TRBJ2-1; D might be TRBD2 (6 bases). Trimming removed 4 bases from V and 0 bases from J, with 14 bases in between. CDR1 and CDR2 (germline): SGHNT, YYREEE (reference sequence). The CDR3 has 16 residues. The CDR3 sequence: CASSGGAGHSYNEQFF. In DNA form, the CDR3 reads TGTGCCAGCAGCGGGGGAGCGGGCCACTCCTACAATGAGCAGTTCTTC.